This T cell receptor (beta chain) was documented in a study of blood T cell repertoires in COVID-19. Overall study: Some COVID-19 samples were acute and others convalescent; all came from the United States, Italy and Spain. PBMCs, B-cell-depleted T cells, or T cells provided the cDNA or gDNA that made up the material.

In the study's own analysis: How many nucleated cells were present was estimated from reference gene primer amplification. Only in-frame clones appear in the TCRdb table, and some are missing; sequencing was by immunoSEQ multiplex PCR. V and J calls and clone size are as listed in that table; D and trimming were resolved from the DNA. The data contain 25,000 to 35,000 clones, roughly 87% of them singletons. This CDR3 comprises 17 residues. V was pared by 2 bases and J by 6 bases, with 11 bases of the junction left unmatched. Germline V gene sequence: CDR1 SEHNR, CDR2 FQNEAQ (reference sequence). The source material was peripheral blood. The receptor was isolated from a human donor with acute or convalescent COVID-19. The donor label of this sample is uncertain. The V call is TRBV7-9, the J call TRBJ1-2, with 11 nucleotides matching TRBD1. CDR3 nucleotides: TGTGCCAGCAGCTTAAGGGGATCGGGACAGGGGGTCGATGGCTACACCTTC. Its translation is CASSLRGSGQGVDGYTF. The variable domain in full, completed from reference TRBV7-9 and TRBJ1-2, reads DTGVSQNPRHKITKRGQNVTFRCDPISEHNRLYWYRQTLGQGPEFLTYFQNEAQLEKSRLLSDRFSAERPKGSFSTLEIQRTEQGDSAMYLCASSLRGSGQGVDGYTFGSGTRLTVV.